The clone carrying this TCR beta chain showed up just a few times. Its target is unknown. This CDR3 has 14 amino acids. Germline V CDR1 and CDR2: LNHDA, SQIVND (reference sequence). V gave up 9 bases and J gave up 4 bases, with 15 bases separating them. These data come from a study of vaccination and CD4 T cells after COVID-19. General observations from the study: Convalescent patients had 304 of 307 vaccine-specific clones showing spike mono-reactivity.

The sample's treatment: approximately nine-day PBMC culture with coronavirus spike peptide pools or control peptides (ViraFEST assay). In the ViraFEST assay, peptide-pool expansion preceded TCR sequencing of expanded clonotypes. Peptide pools at approximately 9.1 ug/ml and IL-2 at 10 IU/ml were added to cultures of 1.5 million to 2 million PBMCs per well. Scientists ran DNA taken from cultured CD4+ T cells through the Oncomine TCR Beta short-read assay for sequencing. TCRdb analysed the PCR reads with MiXCR anew, one entry per CDR3 protein. The table has roughly 20,000 distinct CDR3 sequences, 40% to 45% seen once.

The clonotype originates from a human donor who had recovered from COVID-19. The chain carries TRBV19 and TRBJ2-2; D is possibly TRBD1 (6 bases). The sample consisted of CD4+ T cells from blood, cultured in vitro, taken after SARS-CoV-2 vaccination. In nucleotides, the CDR3 is TGTGCCAGCACAGGGACGGCGGCCACCGGGGAGCTGTTTTTT. Translated, it gives CASTGTAATGELFF.